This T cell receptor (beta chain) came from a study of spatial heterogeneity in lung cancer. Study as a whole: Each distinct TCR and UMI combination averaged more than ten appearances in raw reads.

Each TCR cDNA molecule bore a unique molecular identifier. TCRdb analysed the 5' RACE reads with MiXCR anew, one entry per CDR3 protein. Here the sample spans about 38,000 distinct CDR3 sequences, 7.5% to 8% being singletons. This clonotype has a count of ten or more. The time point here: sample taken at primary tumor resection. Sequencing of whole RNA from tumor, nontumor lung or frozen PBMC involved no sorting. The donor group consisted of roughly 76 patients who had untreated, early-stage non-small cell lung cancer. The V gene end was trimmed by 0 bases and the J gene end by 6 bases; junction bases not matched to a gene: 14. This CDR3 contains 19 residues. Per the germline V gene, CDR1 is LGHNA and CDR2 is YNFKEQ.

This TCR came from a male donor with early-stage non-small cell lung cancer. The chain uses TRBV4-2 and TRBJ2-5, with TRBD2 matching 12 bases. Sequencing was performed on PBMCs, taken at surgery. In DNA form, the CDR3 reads TGTGCCAGCAGCCAAGATGTGACTAGCGGGAGTCCCAACAGGAAGACCCAGTACTTC. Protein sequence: CASSQDVTSGSPNRKTQYF.